This entry lists 8 T cell receptor beta chains sequenced from one sample in a study of blood T cells in healthy people across ages. Together with a sample-barcoded 5' primer, a J-beta primer mix was included in a second PCR lasting about 6 to 11 cycles. TCRdb re-analysed the 5' RACE reads in MiXCR, keeping a single row per CDR3 protein. The table has approximately 850,000 distinct CDR3 sequences, 58% seen once. Sequenced: blood. All receptors derive from a man aged 30 to 39 in good health.

The chain couples TRBV4-3 to TRBJ2-4; D gene uncertain. The ends were cut back, 2 bases at V and 7 bases at J, with 21 bases in the middle. Germline V gene sequence: CDR1 LGHNA, CDR2 YSLEER. The CDR3 is 17 amino acids. In nucleotides, the CDR3 is TGCGCCAGCAGCCAAAACCCCAGGTGGAACGACGAGAACATTCAGTACTTC. This encodes CASSQNPRWNDENIQYF.

This clonotype was counted once. The J gene is TRBJ2-7, the V gene TRBV12-3 or TRBV12-4; D is unresolved. The J call may be faulty, since TRBJ2-5 better matches the DNA end. The CDR3 runs to 12 residues. The CDR3 DNA follows: TGTGCCAGCAGTTTGGCCTCAGCGACCCAGTACTTC. Translating gives CASSLASATQYF.

The chain links TRBV6-2 or TRBV6-3 to TRBJ2-5, with D possibly TRBD2 on 7 matching bases. CDR1 is MNHEY and CDR2 is SVGEGT in the germline V gene. Trimming left V 8 bases short and J 2 bases short, with 12 bases between. The CDR3 length is 13 residues. The CDR3 loop is CASLRGGQETQYF. The CDR3 nucleotides read TGTGCCAGCCTTAGGGGGGGGCAAGAGACCCAGTACTTC.

A few counts support this clonotype. The V call is TRBV7-2, the J call TRBJ2-1; D remains unclear. Trimming pared 5 bases from V and 8 bases from J, leaving 13 bases between. The CDR3 extends over 13 amino acids. In germline, CDR1 is SGHTA, CDR2 FQGNSA. Here the CDR3 reads CASSAQLGYEQFF. The CDR3 DNA reads as TGTGCCAGCAGCGCCCAACTGGGCTATGAGCAGTTCTTC.

The chain couples TRBV27 to TRBJ2-7, with 9 bases aligning to TRBD1. V lost 5 bases and J lost 6; bases outside the gene matches: 5. Per germline, CDR1 MNHEY and CDR2 SMNVEV (reference sequence). The CDR3 is 13 residues long. Here the CDR3 reads CASSKGTGFEQYF. The CDR3 region has the DNA TGTGCCAGCAGTAAAGGGACAGGGTTCGAGCAGTACTTC.

In regard to this clonotype: Possible read error: a much larger clone is one base away. The chain carries TRBV7-2 and TRBJ2-3; D is perhaps TRBD1 (5 bases). This CDR3 is 15 amino acids long. V lost 4 bases and J lost 6, with 17 bases in between. In germline, CDR1 is SGHTA, CDR2 FQGNSA. CDR3 residues: CASSSTVWGRDTQYF. The CDR3, as DNA: TGTGCCAGCAGCTCGACAGTGTGGGGCAGGGATACGCAGTATTTT.

This clonotype was found once. V is TRBV20-1 and J is TRBJ1-5, with D possibly matching TRBD1 (6 bases). V lost 4 bases and J lost 8, with 18 bases in between. Germline values: CDR1 DFQATT, CDR2 SNEGSKA (reference sequence). The CDR3 runs 14 residues. The CDR3 region is CSANRGGPWEPQHF. CDR3 sequence (DNA): TGCAGTGCTAATCGGGGGGGCCCGTGGGAGCCCCAGCATTTT.

The V call is TRBV20-1, the J call TRBJ1-2; D may be TRBD1 (6 bases). Germline lookup yields CDR1 DFQATT and CDR2 SNEGSKA (reference sequence). The CDR3 sequence is 16 residues long. Trimming took off 5 bases at V and 3 bases at J, with 22 bases between the two ends. The CDR3 reads CSAFRGGGYGDYGYTF. The DNA for the CDR3 is TGCAGTGCTTTCAGGGGTGGGGGCTATGGGGACTATGGCTACACCTTC.